A single sample gave rise to the 26 T cell receptor beta chains below, sequenced in a study of T cell responses to AZD1222 COVID-19 vaccine. The table came from immunoSEQ multiplex PCR; TCRdb's copy has only in-frame clones and leaves some out. Among fewer than 120,000 clones listed, roughly nine tenths were seen once. The source material was peripheral blood, sampled on day 0 of AZD1222 vaccination. The receptors were gathered from an adult in good health.

The chain joins TRBV28 to TRBJ2-7; D gene uncertain. The CDR3 has 12 amino acids. The V gene's germline CDR1 is MDHEN and CDR2 SYDVKM. V was cut by 11 bases and J by 0 bases, with 11 bases left in between. In DNA form, the CDR3 reads TGTGCCCGCTGGCTGATCTCCTACGAGCAGTACTTC. Translated: CARWLISYEQYF.

The rearrangement links TRBV6-6 to TRBJ1-4; D gene unclear. The V end lost 2 bases, the J end lost 12 bases, and 13 bases lay between the germline ends. Germline values: CDR1 MNHNY, CDR2 SVGAGI (reference sequence). The CDR3 spans 13 residues. CDR3 nucleotide sequence: TGTGCCAGCAGTTACCGGACTGGTGGGCAACTGTTTTTT. Protein sequence: CASSYRTGGQLFF.

The rearrangement uses TRBV5-1 and TRBJ2-1; D is undetermined. Per the germline V gene, CDR1 is SGHRS and CDR2 is YFSETQ. The ends were cut back, 4 bases at V and 7 bases at J, with 12 bases in the middle. The CDR3 consists of 13 residues. Here the CDR3 reads CASSSRARNEQFF. The CDR3, as DNA: TGCGCCAGCAGCAGCCGGGCCAGGAATGAGCAGTTCTTC.

This rearrangement joins TRBV7-2 to TRBJ2-3; D call uncertain. The CDR3 is made up of 13 amino acids. Per germline, CDR1 SGHTA and CDR2 FQGNSA. Deletions cut 6 bases from V and 4 bases from J, with 11 bases between. The DNA for the CDR3 is TGTGCCAGCAGTTCCATAGGTGCAGATACGCAGTATTTT. Amino acid sequence: CASSSIGADTQYF.

The CDR3 region is CASSLASGTYNEQFF. Written as DNA, the CDR3 is TGTGCCAGCAGCTTAGCTAGCGGGACCTACAATGAGCAGTTCTTC. This sequence joins TRBV7-3 and TRBJ2-1; 9 bases align to TRBD2. Germline CDR1 SGHTA, CDR2 FQGTGA. The CDR3 covers 15 residues. V lost 2 bases, J lost 2 bases, and 1 base stayed unmatched. The whole variable domain, filled in from reference TRBV7-3 and TRBJ2-1, reads GAGVSQTPSNKVTEKGKYVELRCDPISGHTALYWYRQSLGQGPEFLIYFQGTGAADDSGLPNDRFFAVRPEGSVSTLKIQRTERGDSAVYLCASSLASGTYNEQFFGPGTRLTVL.

The chain has TRBV28 and TRBJ2-7; 16 bases fit TRBD2. CDR1 and CDR2 (germline): MDHEN, SYDVKM. This CDR3 spans 16 amino acids. V shed 6 bases and J 1 base; nucleotides not matched to a gene: 3. The CDR3 reads CASRGLAGGLSYEQYF. The DNA of the CDR3 is TGTGCCAGCAGGGGACTAGCGGGAGGGCTATCCTACGAGCAGTACTTC.

This rearrangement joins TRBV24-1 to TRBJ2-2; D assignment may be TRBD1 or TRBD2 (7 bases each). CDR3 size: 17 residues. Germline lookup yields CDR1 KGHDR and CDR2 SFDVKD. The V gene lost 2 bases and the J gene lost 5 bases, with 17 bases spanning the gap. The CDR3 protein is CATSDSLTGRGTGELFF. CDR3 in DNA: TGTGCCACCAGTGATTCTCTGACAGGGCGGGGGACCGGGGAGCTGTTTTTT.

V and J are TRBV5-3 and TRBJ2-1, with D possibly being TRBD1 (5 bases). TRBV5-3 is flagged as an ORF with uncertain function. The length of the CDR3 is 13 residues. The CDR3 reads CGGALSSYNEQFF. CDR3 nucleotide sequence: TGTGGTGGGGCGCTGAGCTCCTACAATGAGCAGTTCTTC.

This chain connects TRBV7-3 to TRBJ2-1; 9 positions match TRBD2. The trim removed 5 bases at V and 7 bases at J, leaving 9 bases unmatched. Germline V gene sequence: CDR1 SGHTA, CDR2 FQGTGA. CDR3 size: 15 residues. The CDR3 bases are TGTGCCAGCAGCCTTCGACTAGCGGCTTCTAATGAGCAGTTCTTC. Protein product: CASSLRLAASNEQFF.

The gene calls are TRBV6-5 and TRBJ1-2; TRBD1 might be the D (5 bases). V was pared by 6 bases and J by 8 bases, with 19 bases between. The CDR3 spans 14 residues. Germline-derived CDR1 and CDR2 are MNHEY and SVGAGI. The CDR3 protein is CASRGTGRAYGYTF. DNA for the CDR3: TGTGCCAGCAGGGGAACAGGTAGAGCGTACGGCTACACCTTC.

The chain is built from TRBV28 and TRBJ1-5; D is ambiguous. Germline assignment: CDR1 MDHEN and CDR2 SYDVKM. The CDR3 loop spans 17 amino acids. V gave up 2 bases and J gave up 0 bases, with 14 bases separating them. The CDR3 region has the DNA TGTGCCAGCAGTTTAAAGATTCCGCCATATAGCAATCAGCCCCAGCATTTT. It encodes CASSLKIPPYSNQPQHF.

On this clone: This sample also contains other DNA sequences that code for the same CDR3. This rearrangement joins TRBV3-1 (or the pseudogene TRBV3-2) to TRBJ2-1, with D unresolved. The CDR3 runs 11 residues. The ends were cut back, 3 bases at V and 7 bases at J, with 4 bases in the middle. Germline CDR1 reads LGHDT; CDR2 reads YNNKEL (reference sequence). The CDR3 protein is CASSHPNEQFF. The CDR3 nucleotides are TGTGCCAGCAGCCACCCTAATGAGCAGTTCTTC.

The rearrangement uses TRBV19 and TRBJ2-7; D possibly corresponds to TRBD2 (5 bases). The CDR3 loop spans 16 amino acids. The germline CDR1 and CDR2 sequences are LNHDA and SQIVND (reference sequence). Trimming stripped 5 bases from V and 2 bases from J, with 19 bases between. Here the CDR3 DNA reads TGTGCCAGTAGTGGCCCCGGCGGGCCAAATACCTACGAGCAGTACTTC. It translates to CASSGPGGPNTYEQYF.

The chain joins TRBV24-1 to TRBJ1-3; 8 bases fit TRBD1. Germline assignment: CDR1 KGHDR and CDR2 SFDVKD. With 4 bases clipped from V and 6 bases from J, the junction kept 4 bases outside the gene matches. CDR3 size: 14 residues. The CDR3 here is CATSDRTGSNTIYF. The CDR3, as DNA: TGTGCCACCAGTGACAGGACAGGGTCAAACACCATATATTTT.

The count of this clone is one. V and J are TRBV7-2 and TRBJ2-7, with TRBD2 matching 8 bases. J lost 6 bases, V lost 1 base, and 5 bases had no gene match. Germline V lookup: CDR1 SGHTA, CDR2 FQGNSA. CDR3 size: 14 residues. Here the CDR3 reads CASSLGQGTSEQYF. CDR3 DNA sequence: TGTGCCAGCAGCTTAGGGCAGGGGACTAGCGAGCAGTACTTC.

The V and J genes are TRBV2 and TRBJ1-2; possibly TRBD1 for D (5 bases). The V end lost 8 bases, the J end lost 2 bases, and 9 bases lay between the germline ends. The CDR3 loop spans 12 amino acids. Looked up from germline, CDR1 is SNHLY and CDR2 is FYNNEI. The DNA for the CDR3 is TGTGCCAGCGACAGAGGGAACTATGGCTACACCTTC. Its translation: CASDRGNYGYTF.

The chain links TRBV5-4 to TRBJ1-1, with D perhaps TRBD1 (6 bases). V was shortened by 5 bases and J by 0 bases, with 14 bases between the two germline ends. The germline CDR1 and CDR2 sequences are SGHNT and YYREEE (reference sequence). The CDR3 has 15 amino acids. CDR3 residues: CASSQPGQMNTEAFF. The CDR3 DNA follows: TGTGCCAGCAGTCAGCCGGGACAAATGAACACTGAAGCTTTCTTT.

The chain carries TRBV6-6 and TRBJ2-7; 7 bases map to TRBD2. The CDR3 covers 14 residues. Germline trimming cut 7 bases from V and 6 bases from J; bases unmatched to any gene: 12. Germline-derived CDR1 and CDR2 are MNHNY and SVGAGI (reference sequence). The CDR3, as DNA: TGTGCCAGCACCATGGGGGGGGAGCGGCTCGAGCAGTACTTC. It encodes CASTMGGERLEQYF.

This chain connects TRBV3-1 (or the pseudogene TRBV3-2) to TRBJ2-5, with TRBD2 matching 10 bases. V shed 7 bases and J 2 bases; nucleotides not matched to a gene: 7. There are 15 residues in the CDR3. The germline V gene encodes CDR1 LGHDT and CDR2 YNNKEL (reference sequence). CDR3 bases: TGTGCCAGCACCCAGCGGGGGGGCGGACAAGAGACCCAGTACTTC. This codes for CASTQRGGGQETQYF.

The CDR3 here is CATSRGVAVAYEQYF. The CDR3 DNA is TGTGCCACCAGCAGAGGAGTAGCGGTTGCCTACGAGCAGTACTTC. The J gene is TRBJ2-7, the V gene TRBV15; perhaps TRBD2 as D (6 bases). The CDR3 length is 15 residues. Germline CDR1 is LNHNV and CDR2 is YYDKDF (reference sequence). The germline V and J ends were trimmed by 1 base and 2 bases, with 12 bases remaining between them.

J is TRBJ2-7 and V is TRBV9; 7 bases are shared with TRBD1. The germline gives CDR1 SGDLS, CDR2 YYNGEE. The CDR3 is 15 amino acids. The V and J ends lost 8 bases and 3 bases, in that order; junction bases with no gene match: 14. Here the CDR3 reads CASSPGKGTDYEQYF. As DNA, the CDR3 is TGTGCCAGTAGTCCGGGGAAAGGGACAGACTACGAGCAGTACTTC.

The V gene is TRBV28, the J gene TRBJ1-6; TRBD1 might be the D (5 bases). The germline V and J ends were trimmed by 8 bases and 3 bases, with 14 bases remaining between them. Germline values: CDR1 MDHEN, CDR2 SYDVKM. This CDR3 is built from 15 residues. CDR3 nucleotide sequence: TGTGCCAGCGGAACGGGGGTTGACTATAATTCACCCCTCCACTTT. Protein product: CASGTGVDYNSPLHF. Drawing the rest from reference TRBV28 and TRBJ1-6, the complete variable domain is DVKVTQSSRYLVKRTGEKVFLECVQDMDHENMFWYRQDPGLGLRLIYFSYDVKMKEKGDIPEGYSVSREKKERFSLILESASTNQTSMYLCASGTGVDYNSPLHFGNGTRLTVT.

This chain connects TRBV7-2 to TRBJ1-4; 11 bases agree with TRBD1. Germline CDR1 is SGHTA and CDR2 is FQGNSA. V was clipped by 2 bases and J by 0 bases; unmatched bases: 5. There are 18 residues in the CDR3. The CDR3 DNA is TGTGCCAGCAGCTTACGGGGGACAGGGGGTGCAACTAATGAAAAACTGTTTTTT. Its protein is CASSLRGTGGATNEKLFF.

The CDR3 sequence: CASSGPGGYNEQFF. The CDR3 DNA sequence: TGTGCCAGCAGTGGGCCGGGCGGATACAATGAGCAGTTCTTC. V and J are TRBV28 and TRBJ2-1; no clear D. CDR1 is MDHEN and CDR2 is SYDVKM in the germline V gene. With 5 bases removed from V and 4 bases from J, the gap between germline ends came to 12 bases. CDR3 length equals 14 residues.

This chain connects TRBV7-8 to TRBJ1-2; the D is unclear. Trimming stripped 0 bases from V and 0 bases from J, with 11 bases between. Germline V gene sequence: CDR1 SGHVS, CDR2 FQNEAQ. CDR3 length: 16 residues. The chain's CDR3 is CASSLALHRANYGYTF. The CDR3 nucleotides read TGTGCCAGCAGCTTAGCGCTCCACCGAGCTAACTATGGCTACACCTTC. The full variable domain, completed using reference TRBV7-8 and TRBJ1-2, is GAGVSQSPRYKVAKRGQDVALRCDPISGHVSLFWYQQALGQGPEFLTYFQNEAQLDKSGLPSDRFFAERPEGSVSTLKIQRTQQEDSAVYLCASSLALHRANYGYTFGSGTRLTVV.

The chain links TRBV29-1 to TRBJ1-2; maybe TRBD1 (5 bases). Trimming removed 4 bases at V and 0 bases at J, with 9 bases between. The germline V gene has CDR1 SQVTM and CDR2 ANQGSEA. The CDR3 consists of 13 residues. The DNA for the CDR3 is TGCAGCGTTGGTCAGGGAACTAACTATGGCTACACCTTC. Translation gives CSVGQGTNYGYTF.